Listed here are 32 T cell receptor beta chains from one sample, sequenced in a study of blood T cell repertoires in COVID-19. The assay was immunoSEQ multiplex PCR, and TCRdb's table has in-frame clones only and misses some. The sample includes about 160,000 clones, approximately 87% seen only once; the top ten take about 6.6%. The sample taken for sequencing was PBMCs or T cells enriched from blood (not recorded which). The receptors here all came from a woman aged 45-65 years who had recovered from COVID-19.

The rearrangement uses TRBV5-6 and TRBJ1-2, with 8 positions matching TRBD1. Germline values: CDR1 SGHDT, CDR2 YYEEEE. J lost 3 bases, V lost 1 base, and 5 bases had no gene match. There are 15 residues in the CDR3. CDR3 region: CASSLTTGGYYGYTF. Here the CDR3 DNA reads TGTGCCAGCAGCTTGACCACAGGGGGGTACTATGGCTACACCTTC.

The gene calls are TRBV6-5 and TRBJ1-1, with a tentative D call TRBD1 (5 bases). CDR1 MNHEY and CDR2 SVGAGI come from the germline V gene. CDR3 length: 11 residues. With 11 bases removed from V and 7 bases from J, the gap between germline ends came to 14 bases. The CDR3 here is CASNRGYEAFF. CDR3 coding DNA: TGTGCCTCTAATCGGGGGTATGAAGCTTTCTTT.

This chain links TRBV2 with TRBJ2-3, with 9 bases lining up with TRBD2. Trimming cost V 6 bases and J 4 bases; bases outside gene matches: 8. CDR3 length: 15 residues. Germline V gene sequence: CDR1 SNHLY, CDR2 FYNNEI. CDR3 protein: CASSLRLAVPDTQYF. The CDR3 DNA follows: TGTGCCAGCAGCCTGCGACTAGCGGTGCCAGATACGCAGTATTTT.

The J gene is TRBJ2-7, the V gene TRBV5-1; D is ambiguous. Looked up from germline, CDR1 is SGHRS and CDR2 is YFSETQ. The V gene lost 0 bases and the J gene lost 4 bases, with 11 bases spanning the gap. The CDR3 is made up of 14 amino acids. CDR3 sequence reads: CASSLDGAGYEQYF. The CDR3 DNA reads TGCGCCAGCAGCTTGGATGGTGCCGGGTACGAGCAGTACTTC.

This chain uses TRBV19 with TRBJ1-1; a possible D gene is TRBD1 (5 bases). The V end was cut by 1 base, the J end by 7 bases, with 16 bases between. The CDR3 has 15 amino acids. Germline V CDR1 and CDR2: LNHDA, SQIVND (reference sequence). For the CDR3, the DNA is TGTGCCAGTAGTATAGGGGGGGACCGCCTGCTTGAAGCTTTCTTT. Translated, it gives CASSIGGDRLLEAFF.

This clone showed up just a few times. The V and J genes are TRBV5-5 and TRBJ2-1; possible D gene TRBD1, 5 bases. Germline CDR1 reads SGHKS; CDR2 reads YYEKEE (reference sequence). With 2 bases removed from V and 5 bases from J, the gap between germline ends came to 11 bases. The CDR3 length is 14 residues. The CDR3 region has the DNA TGTGCCAGCAGCTTCGGAGACAGAAACAATGAGCAGTTCTTC. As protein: CASSFGDRNNEQFF.

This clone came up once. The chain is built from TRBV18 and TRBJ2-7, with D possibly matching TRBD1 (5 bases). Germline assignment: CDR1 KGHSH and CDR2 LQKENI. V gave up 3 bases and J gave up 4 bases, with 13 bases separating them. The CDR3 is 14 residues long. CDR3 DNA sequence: TGTGCCAGCTCACCGGGTCAGGGCTTGTACGAGCAGTACTTC. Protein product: CASSPGQGLYEQYF.

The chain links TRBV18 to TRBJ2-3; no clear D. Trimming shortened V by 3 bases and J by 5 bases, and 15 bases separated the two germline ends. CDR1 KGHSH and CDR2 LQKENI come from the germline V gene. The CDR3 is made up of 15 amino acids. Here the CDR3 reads CASSPRHPPGDTQYF. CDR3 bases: TGTGCCAGCTCACCCCGACATCCCCCAGGAGATACGCAGTATTTT.

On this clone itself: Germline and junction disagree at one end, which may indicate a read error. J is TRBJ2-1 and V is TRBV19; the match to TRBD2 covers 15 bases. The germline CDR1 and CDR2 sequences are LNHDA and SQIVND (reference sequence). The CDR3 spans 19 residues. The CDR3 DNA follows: TGTGCCAGTAATGACCCCGGGGGACTAGCGGGGGGCCCTGACAAGGAGCAGTTCTTC. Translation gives CASNDPGGLAGGPDKEQFF.

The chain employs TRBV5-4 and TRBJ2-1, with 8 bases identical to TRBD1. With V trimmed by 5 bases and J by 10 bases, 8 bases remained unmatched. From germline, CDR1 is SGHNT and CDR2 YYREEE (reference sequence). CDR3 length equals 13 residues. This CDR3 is CASRADRVGEQFF. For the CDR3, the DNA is TGTGCCAGCAGGGCGGACAGGGTGGGGGAGCAGTTCTTC. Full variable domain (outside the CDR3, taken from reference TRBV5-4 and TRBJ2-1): ETGVTQSPTHLIKTRGQQVTLRCSSQSGHNTVSWYQQALGQGPQFIFQYYREEENGRGNFPPRFSGLQFPNYSSELNVNALELDDSALYLCASRADRVGEQFFGPGTRLTVL.

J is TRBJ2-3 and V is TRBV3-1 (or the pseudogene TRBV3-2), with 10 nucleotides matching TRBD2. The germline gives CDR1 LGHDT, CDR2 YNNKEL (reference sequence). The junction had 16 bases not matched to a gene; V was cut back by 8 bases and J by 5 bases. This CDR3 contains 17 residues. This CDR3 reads CASSEGILAGAGDTQYF. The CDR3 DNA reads TGTGCCAGCTCGGAAGGGATCCTAGCGGGGGCCGGAGATACGCAGTATTTT.

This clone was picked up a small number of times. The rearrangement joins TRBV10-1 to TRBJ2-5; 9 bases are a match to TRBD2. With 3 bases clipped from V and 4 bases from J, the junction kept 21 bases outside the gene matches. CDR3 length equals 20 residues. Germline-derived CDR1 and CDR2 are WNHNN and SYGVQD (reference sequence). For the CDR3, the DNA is TGCGCCAGCAGTGATTGTGGTCTGCGCCTAGCGGGGAGTGGAGGAGAGACCCAGTACTTC. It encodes CASSDCGLRLAGSGGETQYF.

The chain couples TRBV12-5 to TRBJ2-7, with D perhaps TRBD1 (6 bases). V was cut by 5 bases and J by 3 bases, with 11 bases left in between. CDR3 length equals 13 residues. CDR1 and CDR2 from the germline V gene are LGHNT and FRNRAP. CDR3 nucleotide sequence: TGTGCTAGTGGTCCGGGACACATCTACGAGCAGTACTTC. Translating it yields CASGPGHIYEQYF.

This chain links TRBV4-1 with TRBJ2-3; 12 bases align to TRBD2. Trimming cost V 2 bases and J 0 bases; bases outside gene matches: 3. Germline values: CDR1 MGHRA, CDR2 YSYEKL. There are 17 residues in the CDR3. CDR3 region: CASSQPSGGVSTDTQYF. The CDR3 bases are TGCGCCAGCAGCCAACCTAGCGGGGGGGTTAGCACAGATACGCAGTATTTT.

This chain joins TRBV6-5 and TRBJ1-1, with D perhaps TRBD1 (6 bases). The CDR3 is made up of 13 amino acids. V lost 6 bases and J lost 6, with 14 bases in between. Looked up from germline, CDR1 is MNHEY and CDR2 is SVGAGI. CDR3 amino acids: CASRQGRWAEAFF. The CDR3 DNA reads TGTGCCAGCAGGCAGGGGCGTTGGGCTGAAGCTTTCTTT.

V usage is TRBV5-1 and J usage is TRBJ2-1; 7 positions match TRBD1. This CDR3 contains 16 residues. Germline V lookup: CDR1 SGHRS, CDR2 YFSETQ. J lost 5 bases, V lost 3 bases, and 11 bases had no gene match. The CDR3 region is CASSSSRQGVHNEQFF. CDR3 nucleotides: TGCGCCAGCAGCTCATCTCGGCAGGGGGTTCACAATGAGCAGTTCTTC.

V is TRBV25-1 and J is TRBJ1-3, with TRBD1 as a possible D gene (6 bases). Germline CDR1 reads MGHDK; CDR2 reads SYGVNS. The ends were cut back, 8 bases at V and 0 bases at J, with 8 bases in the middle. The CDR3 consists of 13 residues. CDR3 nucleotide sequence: TGTGCCAGCCGACAGGTCTCTGGAAACACCATATATTTT. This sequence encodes CASRQVSGNTIYF.

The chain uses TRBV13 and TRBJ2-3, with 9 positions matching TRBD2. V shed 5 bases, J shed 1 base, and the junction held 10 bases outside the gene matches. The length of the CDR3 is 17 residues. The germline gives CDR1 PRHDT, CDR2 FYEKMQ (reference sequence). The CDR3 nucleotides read TGTGCCAGCAGCCGAAAGGCGGGGGGGGTACGCACAGATACGCAGTATTTT. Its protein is CASSRKAGGVRTDTQYF.

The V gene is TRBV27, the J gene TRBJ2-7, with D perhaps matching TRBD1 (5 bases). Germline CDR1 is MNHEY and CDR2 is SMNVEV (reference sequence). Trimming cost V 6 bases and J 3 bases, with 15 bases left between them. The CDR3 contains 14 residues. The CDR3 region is CASSAGSGGYEQYF. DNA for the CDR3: TGTGCCAGCAGCGCAGGGTCGGGTGGCTACGAGCAGTACTTC.

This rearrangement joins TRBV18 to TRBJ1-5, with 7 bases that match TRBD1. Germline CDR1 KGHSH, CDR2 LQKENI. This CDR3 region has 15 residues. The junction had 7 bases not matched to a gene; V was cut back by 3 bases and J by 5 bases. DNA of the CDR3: TGTGCCAGCTCACCCGCGGGACAGAGTTATCAGCCCCAGCATTTT. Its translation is CASSPAGQSYQPQHF.

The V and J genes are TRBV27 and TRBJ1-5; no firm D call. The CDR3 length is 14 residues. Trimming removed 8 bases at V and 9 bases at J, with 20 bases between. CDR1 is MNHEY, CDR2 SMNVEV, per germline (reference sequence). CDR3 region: CASGRGHEPRPQHF. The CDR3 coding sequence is TGTGCCAGCGGACGCGGGCATGAACCTCGGCCCCAGCATTTT.

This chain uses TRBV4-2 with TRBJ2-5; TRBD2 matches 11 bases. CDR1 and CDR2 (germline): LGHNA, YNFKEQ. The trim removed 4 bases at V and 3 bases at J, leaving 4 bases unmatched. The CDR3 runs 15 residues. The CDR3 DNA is TGTGCCAGCAGCCTTATGACTAGCGGGGAAGAGACCCAGTACTTC. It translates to CASSLMTSGEETQYF.

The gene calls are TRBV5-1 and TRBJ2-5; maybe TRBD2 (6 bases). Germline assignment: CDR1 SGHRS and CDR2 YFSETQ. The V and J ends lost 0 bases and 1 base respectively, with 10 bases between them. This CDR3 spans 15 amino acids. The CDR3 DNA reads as TGCGCCAGCAGCTTGGCCGGAGGGGTCCAAGAGACCCAGTACTTC. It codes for CASSLAGGVQETQYF.

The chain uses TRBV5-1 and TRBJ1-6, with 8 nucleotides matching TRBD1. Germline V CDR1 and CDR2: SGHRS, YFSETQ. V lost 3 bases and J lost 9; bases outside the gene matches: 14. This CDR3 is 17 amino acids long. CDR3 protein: CASSSTDRGINSSPLHF. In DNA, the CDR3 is TGCGCCAGCAGCTCAACCGACAGGGGCATCAATAGTTCACCCCTCCACTTT.

Written as DNA, the CDR3 is TGCGCCAGCAGCCAAGATCCGGGGACAGATACGCAGTATTTT. Amino acids: CASSQDPGTDTQYF. J is TRBJ2-3 and V is TRBV4-1; tentative D call: TRBD2 (5 bases). This CDR3 spans 14 amino acids. Germline loops: CDR1 MGHRA, CDR2 YSYEKL. V lost 0 bases and J 3 bases, leaving 7 bases between the germline ends.

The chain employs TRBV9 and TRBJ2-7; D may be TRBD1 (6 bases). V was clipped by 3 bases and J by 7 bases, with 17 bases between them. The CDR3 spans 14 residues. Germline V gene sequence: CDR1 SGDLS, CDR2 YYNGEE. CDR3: CASSALQGSGEQYF. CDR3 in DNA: TGTGCCAGCAGCGCACTACAGGGTTCTGGGGAGCAGTACTTC.

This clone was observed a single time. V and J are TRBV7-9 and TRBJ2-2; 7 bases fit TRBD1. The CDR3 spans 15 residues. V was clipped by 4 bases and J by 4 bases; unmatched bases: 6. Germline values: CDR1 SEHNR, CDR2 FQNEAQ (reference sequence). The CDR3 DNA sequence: TGTGCCAGCAGCTCCCCAGGGGGTGGCACCGGGGAGCTGTTTTTT. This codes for CASSSPGGGTGELFF.

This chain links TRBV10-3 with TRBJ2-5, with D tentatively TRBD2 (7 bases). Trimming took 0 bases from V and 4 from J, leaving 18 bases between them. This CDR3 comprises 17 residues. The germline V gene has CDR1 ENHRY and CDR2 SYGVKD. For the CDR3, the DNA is TGTGCCATCAGTGAGTCGGATAGGGGGGGCCCGACAGAGACCCAGTACTTC. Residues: CAISESDRGGPTETQYF.

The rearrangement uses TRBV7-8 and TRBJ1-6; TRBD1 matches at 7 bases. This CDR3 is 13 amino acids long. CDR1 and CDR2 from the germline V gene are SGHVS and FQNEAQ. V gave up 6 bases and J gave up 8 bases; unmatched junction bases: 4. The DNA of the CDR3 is TGTGCCAGCAGGGACAGGACCTATTCACCCCTCCACTTT. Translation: CASRDRTYSPLHF.

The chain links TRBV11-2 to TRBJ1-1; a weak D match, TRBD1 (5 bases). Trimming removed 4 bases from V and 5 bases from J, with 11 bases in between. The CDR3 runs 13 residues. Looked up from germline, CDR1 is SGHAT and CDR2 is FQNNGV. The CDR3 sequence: CASSSDRRTEAFF. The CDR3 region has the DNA TGTGCCAGCAGCTCTGACAGAAGGACTGAAGCTTTCTTT. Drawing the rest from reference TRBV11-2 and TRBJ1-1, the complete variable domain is EAGVAQSPRYKIIEKRQSVAFWCNPISGHATLYWYQQILGQGPKLLIQFQNNGVVDDSQLPKDRFSAERLKGVDSTLKIQPAKLEDSAVYLCASSSDRRTEAFFGQGTRLTVV.

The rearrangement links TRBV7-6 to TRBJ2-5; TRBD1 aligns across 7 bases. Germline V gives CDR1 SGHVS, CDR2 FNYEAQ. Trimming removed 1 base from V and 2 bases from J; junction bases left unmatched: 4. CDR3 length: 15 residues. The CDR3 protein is CASSLGQGRQETQYF. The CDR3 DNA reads TGTGCCAGCAGCTTAGGACAGGGAAGACAAGAGACCCAGTACTTC. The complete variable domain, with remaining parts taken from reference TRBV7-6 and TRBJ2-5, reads GAGVSQSPRYKVTKRGQDVALRCDPISGHVSLYWYRQALGQGPEFLTYFNYEAQQDKSGLPNDRFSAERPEGSISTLTIQRTEQRDSAMYRCASSLGQGRQETQYFGPGTRLLVL.

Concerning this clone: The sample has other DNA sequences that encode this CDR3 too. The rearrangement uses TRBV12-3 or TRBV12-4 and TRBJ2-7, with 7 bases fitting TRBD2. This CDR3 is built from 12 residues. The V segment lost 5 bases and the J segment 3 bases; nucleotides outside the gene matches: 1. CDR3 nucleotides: TGTGCCAGCAGTCCGGGGGGCTACGAGCAGTACTTC. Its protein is CASSPGGYEQYF.